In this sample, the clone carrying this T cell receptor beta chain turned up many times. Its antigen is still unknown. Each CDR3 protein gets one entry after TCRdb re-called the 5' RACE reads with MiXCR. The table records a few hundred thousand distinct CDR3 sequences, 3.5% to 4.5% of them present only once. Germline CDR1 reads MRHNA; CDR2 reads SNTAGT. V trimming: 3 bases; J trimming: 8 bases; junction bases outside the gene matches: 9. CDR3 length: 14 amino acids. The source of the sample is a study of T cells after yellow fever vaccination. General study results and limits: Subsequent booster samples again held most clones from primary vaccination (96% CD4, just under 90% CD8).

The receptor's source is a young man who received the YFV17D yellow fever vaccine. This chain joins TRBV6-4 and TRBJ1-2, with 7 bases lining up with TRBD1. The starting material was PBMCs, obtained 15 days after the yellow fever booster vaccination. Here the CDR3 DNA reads TGTGCCAGCAGTGAAGGGACAGTGGATTACGGCTACACCTTC. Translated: CASSEGTVDYGYTF.